This TCR beta chain is from a study of CD8+CD57+ T cells in acquired aplastic anemia. Findings and caveats of the study: CD8+ Simpson's diversity did not differ significantly between patients and controls.

The template for TCR beta VDJ and CDR3 sequence profiling was genomic DNA. TCRdb itself ran the reads through MiXCR, one entry per CDR3 protein. The sample records about 160,000 distinct CDR3 sequences, 71% being singletons. Of note for this clonotype: Its antigen is still unknown.

It was patients with CD8+CD57+ cell expansion by flow cytometry who were chosen for sequencing. The patients, all of them, had severe acquired aplastic anemia. Sequenced material: sorted CD4+, CD8+, or CD8+CD57+ T cells (not recorded which) from PBMCs. This sequence originates from a human donor with aplastic anemia.

The chain's CDR3 is CASSPGLGEAEQFF. DNA of the CDR3: TGCGCCAGCAGCCCGGGACTAGGAGAGGCTGAGCAGTTCTTC. The chain employs TRBV10-2 and TRBJ2-1, with 8 nucleotides matching TRBD2. Germline-derived CDR1 and CDR2 are WSHSY and SAAADI. This CDR3 is built from 14 residues. V lost 6 bases to trimming and J lost 9 bases; unmatched junction nucleotides: 10.